The 21 T cell receptor beta chains listed next were all sequenced from one sample in a study of metastatic and nonmetastatic thyroid tumors. Not a single patient had been given any form of treatment at any point before undergoing thyroid surgery. MiXCR was used by TCRdb to re-call the PCR reads. Of 11,000 to 15,000 clones listed, more than 25% are singletons. The sample consisted of tumor tissue. These receptors originate from a female donor with papillary thyroid cancer or a benign thyroid nodule (not recorded which). Some clones in this sample may be carry-over from other donors' samples.

In its sample, this clone was seen a few times. The chain carries TRBV9 and TRBJ2-1; 7 bases match TRBD2. There are 14 residues in the CDR3. Looked up from germline, CDR1 is SGDLS and CDR2 is YYNGEE. V gave up 4 bases and J gave up 3 bases; unmatched junction bases: 4. The CDR3 reads CASSHTGGYNEQFF. As DNA, the CDR3 is TGTGCCAGCAGCCACACGGGGGGCTACAATGAGCAGTTCTTC.

This clone has only a few counts. The V call is TRBV19, the J call TRBJ2-1; possible D gene TRBD2, 6 bases. This CDR3 has 16 residues. The V end lost 10 bases, the J end lost 0 bases, and 19 bases lay between the germline ends. Germline lookup yields CDR1 LNHDA and CDR2 SQIVND (reference sequence). CDR3 nucleotide sequence: TGTGCCACCGAATCGGGAGCTTCAAGCTCCTACAATGAGCAGTTCTTC. It yields the protein CATESGASSSYNEQFF.

This clone showed up just a few times. V is TRBV6-1 and J is TRBJ1-6; 9 bases align to TRBD1. Germline CDR1 is MNHNS and CDR2 is SASEGT. This CDR3 contains 16 residues. The J segment lost 10 bases and the V segment lost 6 bases, leaving 13 bases of the junction unmatched. The CDR3 DNA reads TGTGCCAGCAGGGAGGACAGGGGTGATATAGTATCACCCCTCCACTTT. Protein: CASREDRGDIVSPLHF.

This clone is classed as medium-sized. The rearrangement uses TRBV7-2 and TRBJ2-2; 7 bases agree with TRBD1. The length of the CDR3 is 15 residues. The V and J ends lost 3 bases and 4 bases, in that order; junction bases with no gene match: 5. CDR1 and CDR2 from the germline V gene are SGHTA and FQGNSA. CDR3 sequence (DNA): TGTGCCAGCAGCTTTGGTCCAGGGGGCACCGGGGAGCTGTTTTTT. This encodes CASSFGPGGTGELFF.

In this sample, this clone turned up a few times. Other DNA variants within this sample encode the same CDR3. The chain has TRBV28 and TRBJ1-3, with 9 bases lining up with TRBD1. Germline V gives CDR1 MDHEN, CDR2 SYDVKM. V shed 6 bases and J 2 bases; nucleotides not matched to a gene: 2. The CDR3 is made up of 14 amino acids. CDR3 amino acids: CASSRQGAGNTIYF. DNA of the CDR3: TGTGCCAGCAGCCGACAGGGGGCTGGAAACACCATATATTTT.

This clone was detected a few times. V and J are TRBV6-5 and TRBJ1-2, with D hard to call. From germline, CDR1 is MNHEY and CDR2 SVGAGI. This CDR3 region has 11 residues. V was clipped by 2 bases and J by 5 bases, with 3 bases between them. CDR3 amino acids: CASSYRYGYTF. The CDR3, as DNA: TGTGCCAGCAGTTACCGTTATGGCTACACCTTC.

This clone showed up many times. The chain joins TRBV6-1 to TRBJ2-7, with a tentative D call TRBD2 (6 bases). Germline V gene lookup returns CDR1 MNHNS and CDR2 SASEGT. This CDR3 has 15 amino acids. V was cut by 7 bases and J by 3 bases, with 19 bases left in between. CDR3 protein: CASNPRDSGRYEQYF. CDR3 coding DNA: TGTGCCAGCAACCCCCGGGACTCCGGGCGCTACGAGCAGTACTTC.

This clone was counted once. The V call is TRBV11-2, the J call TRBJ2-7, with TRBD2 identical over 8 bases. CDR1 is SGHAT, CDR2 FQNNGV, per germline. The junction had 15 bases not matched to a gene; V was cut back by 5 bases and J by 6 bases. CDR3 size: 16 residues. Here the CDR3 reads CASSSPGTSVRTEQYF. As DNA, the CDR3 is TGTGCCAGCAGCAGTCCCGGGACTAGTGTTCGAACCGAGCAGTACTTC.

This clone was seen more than once but under ten times. The chain combines TRBV7-2 with TRBJ1-5; 8 nucleotides align to TRBD1. After removal of 4 bases from V and 3 bases from J, the junction contained 5 bases not matched to a gene. Germline values: CDR1 SGHTA, CDR2 FQGNSA. The CDR3 is 15 residues long. The CDR3 nucleotides are TGTGCCAGCAGCTGGTGGGACAGGAACAATCAGCCCCAGCATTTT. Translated: CASSWWDRNNQPQHF. Filled out from reference TRBV7-2 and TRBJ1-5, the complete variable domain reads GAGVSQSPSNKVTEKGKDVELRCDPISGHTALYWYRQSLGQGLEFLIYFQGNSAPDKSGLPSDRFSAERTGGSVSTLTIQRTQQEDSAVYLCASSWWDRNNQPQHFGDGTRLSIL.

Only a few counts were recorded for this clone. The V call is TRBV28, the J call TRBJ1-1; D remains unclear. V shed 6 bases and J shed 1 base, with 12 bases lying between them. Germline lookup yields CDR1 MDHEN and CDR2 SYDVKM. The CDR3 contains 14 residues. The chain's CDR3 is CASSRLVGNTEAFF. The CDR3 coding sequence is TGTGCCAGCAGCAGGTTGGTGGGGAACACTGAAGCTTTCTTT.

The J gene is TRBJ2-7, the V gene TRBV6-2 or TRBV6-3; D is unclear. This CDR3 region has 12 residues. The V and J ends lost 1 base and 2 bases respectively, with 3 bases between them. Germline values: CDR1 MNHEY, CDR2 SVGEGT. The CDR3 DNA is TGTGCCAGCAGTTACTTAACCTACGAGCAGTACTTC. This translates into CASSYLTYEQYF.

V and J are TRBV19 and TRBJ2-4, with D possibly being TRBD1 (5 bases). Per the germline V gene, CDR1 is LNHDA and CDR2 is SQIVND (reference sequence). Deletions cut 6 bases from V and 3 bases from J, with 18 bases between. The CDR3 has 16 amino acids. CDR3 DNA sequence: TGTGCCAGTAGAGGGGTCCCGCTTGGCCACAAAAACATTCAGTACTTC. This sequence encodes CASRGVPLGHKNIQYF.

This clone came up many times. The CDR3 DNA follows: TGTGCCAGCAAAAGGGGGGAAGCGAACACTGAAGCTTTCTTT. Amino acids: CASKRGEANTEAFF. The chain uses TRBV3-1 and TRBJ1-1, with a tentative D call TRBD1 (6 bases). This CDR3 has 14 residues. V shed 7 bases and J shed 1 base, with 13 bases lying between them. The germline V gene encodes CDR1 LGHDT and CDR2 YNNKEL (reference sequence).

The sample holds many counts of this clone. V gene TRBV5-1 combines with J gene TRBJ1-1; a possible D gene is TRBD1 (6 bases). V was trimmed by 0 bases and J by 7 bases, leaving 13 bases between them. CDR1 is SGHRS and CDR2 is YFSETQ in the germline V gene. This CDR3 has 14 residues. In DNA, the CDR3 is TGCGCCAGCAGCTTGGCCGGGGGGGCGAGTGAAGCTTTCTTT. Encoded protein: CASSLAGGASEAFF.

This clone is a singleton in its sample. J is TRBJ1-2 and V is TRBV9, with D possibly TRBD1 on 5 matching bases. This CDR3 contains 16 residues. Trimming removed 1 base at V and 0 bases at J, with 13 bases between. CDR1 SGDLS and CDR2 YYNGEE come from the germline V gene. The CDR3 spells CASSVTTDRANYGYTF. CDR3 sequence (DNA): TGTGCCAGCAGCGTAACTACCGACAGAGCTAACTATGGCTACACCTTC.

The rearrangement uses TRBV3-1 and TRBJ2-7, with 10 bases that match TRBD2. Per germline, CDR1 LGHDT and CDR2 YNNKEL (reference sequence). The junction had 8 bases not matched to a gene; V was cut back by 4 bases and J by 2 bases. This CDR3 contains 16 residues. As DNA, the CDR3 is TGTGCCAGCAGCCCCTCTGGTCTAGCGGGAGCCTACGAGCAGTACTTC. Translation: CASSPSGLAGAYEQYF.

This clone qualifies as medium-sized. V and J are TRBV7-9 and TRBJ1-2; D unclear. This CDR3 spans 15 amino acids. V was shortened by 2 bases and J by 4 bases, with 14 bases between the two germline ends. Germline loops: CDR1 SEHNR, CDR2 FQNEAQ (reference sequence). CDR3: CASSLRQNGVYGYTF. CDR3 nucleotides: TGTGCCAGCAGCTTACGCCAGAACGGGGTCTATGGCTACACCTTC.

The chain uses TRBV20-1 and TRBJ2-1; TRBD2 matches at 7 bases. Germline V gene lookup returns CDR1 DFQATT and CDR2 SNEGSKA (reference sequence). This CDR3 spans 13 amino acids. The ends lost 6 bases at V and 4 bases at J; junction bases unmatched: 6. Here the CDR3 reads CSARRGDYNEQFF. The DNA for the CDR3 is TGCAGTGCACGACGGGGGGATTACAATGAGCAGTTCTTC.

This clone is categorized as medium-sized. The chain has TRBV6-1 and TRBJ2-7; no firm D call. CDR1 is MNHNS and CDR2 is SASEGT in the germline V gene. V gave up 6 bases and J gave up 0 bases, with 6 bases separating them. The CDR3 runs to 12 residues. The CDR3 DNA is TGTGCCAGCAGGGGTGGCTCCTACGAGCAGTACTTC. It yields the protein CASRGGSYEQYF.

This clone has a count of ten or more. The chain uses TRBV12-3 or TRBV12-4 and TRBJ2-2; no reliable D call. Deletions cut 4 bases from V and 6 bases from J, with 9 bases between. The CDR3 length is 13 residues. The CDR3: CASSSQVPGELFF. The CDR3 region has the DNA TGTGCCAGCAGTTCCCAGGTGCCCGGGGAGCTGTTTTTT.

CDR3 bases: TGTGCCAGCAGCTTAGACACCAACACTGAAGCTTTCTTT. Translation: CASSLDTNTEAFF. The genes are TRBV11-2 and TRBJ1-1; D remains unclear. The CDR3 consists of 13 residues. The V end was cut by 0 bases, the J end by 2 bases, with 4 bases between. The V gene's germline CDR1 is SGHAT and CDR2 FQNNGV.